This paragraph reports one T cell receptor beta chain. Its antigen is still unknown. The data originate from a study of cytomegalovirus exposure and HLA in healthy donors. Study-wide points: Sequencing depth across donors, presence/absence analyses assumed, was roughly uniform.

Primers included in the PCR were 60 Vbeta and 13 Jbeta primers. Clones were sequenced by immunoSEQ multiplex PCR, and TCRdb holds only the in-frame ones, with some missing. The sample holds 65,000 to 100,000 clones, roughly 85% seen once. Trimming took off 1 base at V and 5 bases at J, with 14 bases between the two ends. Germline V lookup: CDR1 KGHSH, CDR2 LQKENI. The CDR3 is 15 residues long. The chain recombines TRBV18 with TRBJ1-1, with a possible D match to TRBD1 (5 bases). Source material: PBMCs. This clonotype originated in a female donor in good health and CMV-seronegative. Written as DNA, the CDR3 is TGTGCCAGCTCACCACAAACAGGTTCTGGTACTGAAGCTTTCTTT. Translated: CASSPQTGSGTEAFF. Based on the CDR3 plus reference TRBV18 and TRBJ1-1, the full variable domain is NAGVMQNPRHLVRRRGQEARLRCSPMKGHSHVYWYRQLPEEGLKFMVYLQKENIIDESGMPKERFSAEFPKEGPSILRIQQVVRGDSAAYFCASSPQTGSGTEAFFGQGTRLTVV.